This TCR beta chain was obtained from a study of human T cells and chemical hapten exposure. At the level of the study: Upper inner arm skin measuring 2 cm by 2 cm received 2% DPC for sensitization. Diphenylcyclopropenone was administered weekly to the scalp of patients throughout the approximately 24-week study.

Time point indicated: pre-sensitization, week 0. Stated treatment: therapeutic diphenylcyclopropenone sensitization with weekly scalp DPC. Each CDR3 protein gets one entry after TCRdb re-called the RACE reads with MiXCR. The sample comprises about 53,000 distinct CDR3 sequences, over 9% of which are singletons, and nearly 10% rests with the top ten. The CDR3 runs to 14 residues. V gave up 5 bases and J gave up 7 bases; unmatched junction bases: 8. Germline V gene lookup returns CDR1 SGHTA and CDR2 FQGNSA. This specimen was whole blood, taken in connection with sensitization to the hapten diphenylcyclopropenone (DPC). This TCR derives from a man aged 35 to 55 with alopecia areata. Some clones in this sample may be carry-over from other donors' samples. V and J are TRBV7-2 and TRBJ2-1; TRBD2 aligns across 7 bases. Here the CDR3 DNA reads TGTGCCAGCAGCCTGGGAGGGCGGGTAAATGAGCAGTTCTTC. Its protein product is CASSLGGRVNEQFF.